This T cell receptor (beta chain) was captured in a study of cytomegalovirus exposure and HLA in healthy donors. Study-wide results and limits: Cytomegalovirus association was listed for 150 or so TCR beta chains. In a later analysis, first-cohort TCR clusters were found to tend to co-occur in the 120 or so validation repertoires. In vitro checks showed that a few CMV-associated chains really do target CMV antigens.

Only in-frame clones appear in the TCRdb table, and some are missing; sequencing was by immunoSEQ multiplex PCR. The sample carries about 240,000 clones, 87% recorded once. Points on this clone: What it binds is not known.

Sequenced material: PBMCs. The sequence derives from a man younger than 35 in good health and CMV-seronegative.

CDR3 in DNA: TGCAGCGTTGTGGGAGCGGGGGCCCCCTATGGCTACACCTTC. It encodes CSVVGAGAPYGYTF. V gene TRBV29-1 combines with J gene TRBJ1-2; possible D gene TRBD1, 6 bases. Germline V gene data show CDR1 as SQVTM and CDR2 as ANQGSEA. Trimming took off 4 bases at V and 4 bases at J, with 16 bases between the two ends. CDR3 length: 14 residues.